Listed here are 23 T cell receptor beta chains from one sample, sequenced in a study of T cell responses to AZD1222 COVID-19 vaccine. Repertoires were generated with immunoSEQ multiplex PCR, while TCRdb's copy carries only in-frame clones and drops some. The sample records 150,000 to 200,000 clones, roughly 92% being singletons. The sample consisted of peripheral blood, taken on day 0 of AZD1222 vaccination. The receptor source for this set is an adult in good health.

The rearrangement joins TRBV7-9 to TRBJ2-2, with D tentatively TRBD1 or TRBD2 (5 bases each). The ends were cut back, 5 bases at V and 3 bases at J, with 10 bases in the middle. The CDR3 sequence is 14 residues long. Per the germline V gene, CDR1 is SEHNR and CDR2 is FQNEAQ (reference sequence). The CDR3 region has the DNA TGTGCCAGCAGCACGGGACGGGACACCGGGGAGCTGTTTTTT. Protein sequence: CASSTGRDTGELFF.

The V and J genes are TRBV10-3 and TRBJ1-5; no firm D call. V was pared by 3 bases and J by 7 bases, with 13 bases between. Germline CDR1 reads ENHRY; CDR2 reads SYGVKD. This CDR3 has 14 residues. The CDR3 DNA sequence: TGTGCCATCAGTGACTCCTGGGTCCCGCAGCCCCAGCATTTT. Protein sequence: CAISDSWVPQPQHF.

This chain joins TRBV6-5 and TRBJ2-7, with D tentatively TRBD1 (5 bases). Germline loops: CDR1 MNHEY, CDR2 SVGAGI. CDR3 size: 16 residues. V lost 2 bases to trimming and J lost 7 bases, with 21 bases between them. As DNA, the CDR3 is TGTGCCAGCAGTTACGCCATTGGGGCCGGTTGGCATGAGCAGTACGTC. This codes for CASSYAIGAGWHEQYV.

The rearrangement joins TRBV18 to TRBJ2-1; TRBD2 matches 9 bases. This CDR3 comprises 16 residues. The germline CDR1 and CDR2 sequences are KGHSH and LQKENI. V lost 7 bases and J lost 7; bases outside the gene matches: 14. CDR3 in DNA: TGTGCCAGCTTCCCGCGGGGGGGACTTACTTTTAATGAGCAGTTCTTC. It yields the protein CASFPRGGLTFNEQFF.

J is TRBJ1-1 and V is TRBV7-2; D unresolved. This CDR3 has 13 amino acids. The germline gives CDR1 SGHTA, CDR2 FQGNSA. V lost 4 bases, J lost 3 bases, and 9 bases lay in between. The CDR3 sequence is CASSSQADTEAFF. CDR3 nucleotide sequence: TGTGCCAGCAGCTCCCAAGCGGACACTGAAGCTTTCTTT.

The V gene is TRBV3-1 (or the pseudogene TRBV3-2), the J gene TRBJ1-5, with D possibly being TRBD1 (5 bases). The CDR3 consists of 12 residues. Trimming removed 4 bases at V and 7 bases at J, with 8 bases between. Germline values: CDR1 LGHDT, CDR2 YNNKEL (reference sequence). In DNA, the CDR3 is TGTGCCAGCAGCCGGGAGGGGCAGCCCCAGCATTTT. As protein: CASSREGQPQHF.

This sequence joins TRBV25-1 and TRBJ2-2; D possibly uses TRBD1 or TRBD2 (7 bases each). The CDR3 sequence is 16 residues long. CDR1 MGHDK and CDR2 SYGVNS come from the germline V gene. Trimming cost V 2 bases and J 3 bases, with 13 bases left between them. The CDR3: CASSERAGGDTGELFF. CDR3 nucleotide sequence: TGTGCCAGCAGTGAACGGGCAGGGGGGGACACCGGGGAGCTGTTTTTT.

In nucleotides, the CDR3 is TGTGCCAGCAGTCCTCACGCCGGGGAGCTGTTTTTT. Its protein product is CASSPHAGELFF. The chain links TRBV27 to TRBJ2-2; no definite D call. Germline V gene sequence: CDR1 MNHEY, CDR2 SMNVEV (reference sequence). Trimming removed 5 bases at V and 6 bases at J, with 7 bases between. This CDR3 region has 12 residues.

The gene calls are TRBV2 and TRBJ1-1, with 7 nucleotides matching TRBD1. This CDR3 comprises 15 residues. From germline, CDR1 is SNHLY and CDR2 FYNNEI. The junction had 8 bases not matched to a gene; V was cut back by 2 bases and J by 5 bases. The CDR3 here is CASSERYRGRTEAFF. The CDR3 nucleotides read TGTGCCAGCAGTGAACGCTACAGGGGAAGGACTGAAGCTTTCTTT.

The chain is built from TRBV27 and TRBJ1-2, with 7 bases that match TRBD1. The trim removed 6 bases at V and 3 bases at J, leaving 10 bases unmatched. The CDR3 totals 15 residues. The germline V gene encodes CDR1 MNHEY and CDR2 SMNVEV (reference sequence). The CDR3 DNA sequence: TGTGCCAGCAGCACCCGACAGGGTGGGGACTATGGCTACACCTTC. Translated: CASSTRQGGDYGYTF.

The rearrangement links TRBV15 to TRBJ1-4, with no clear D. Trimming pared 5 bases from V and 7 bases from J, leaving 17 bases between. Germline V gene sequence: CDR1 LNHNV, CDR2 YYDKDF (reference sequence). The CDR3 sequence is 15 residues long. In DNA, the CDR3 is TGTGCCACCAGCCCAAAAGGGTCGGGTGGTGAAAAACTGTTTTTT. This gives the protein CATSPKGSGGEKLFF. Complete variable domain (other parts from reference TRBV15 and TRBJ1-4): DAMVIQNPRYQVTQFGKPVTLSCSQTLNHNVMYWYQQKSSQAPKLLFHYYDKDFNNEADTPDNFQSRRPNTSFCFLDIRSPGLGDTAMYLCATSPKGSGGEKLFFGSGTQLSVL.

This chain uses TRBV14 with TRBJ2-2; 10 bases are shared with TRBD2. This CDR3 contains 16 residues. Germline V gene data show CDR1 as SGHDN and CDR2 as FVKESK. V shed 3 bases and J 4 bases; nucleotides not matched to a gene: 5. CDR3 nucleotide sequence: TGTGCCAGCAGCCATTCTAGCGGGGGTGTCACCGGGGAGCTGTTTTTT. Encoded protein: CASSHSSGGVTGELFF.

The chain combines TRBV7-9 with TRBJ1-1; D uncertain. CDR1 and CDR2 from the germline V gene are SEHNR and FQNEAQ (reference sequence). V gave up 3 bases and J gave up 6 bases, with 11 bases separating them. The CDR3 extends over 13 amino acids. The CDR3 DNA sequence: TGTGCCAGCAGCTTGCAGATCTCCGCTGAAGCTTTCTTT. Protein: CASSLQISAEAFF.

This chain links TRBV7-9 with TRBJ1-4; D is possibly TRBD1 (5 bases). The CDR3 sequence is 14 residues long. Germline V gene lookup returns CDR1 SEHNR and CDR2 FQNEAQ (reference sequence). Trimming took 1 base from V and 6 from J, leaving 9 bases between them. CDR3 nucleotides: TGTGCCAGCAGCTTAGGGGGGTTTGATGAAAAACTGTTTTTT. Translated: CASSLGGFDEKLFF.

The V and J genes are TRBV19 and TRBJ1-5; D gene unclear. The CDR3 has 14 amino acids. CDR1 LNHDA and CDR2 SQIVND come from the germline V gene (reference sequence). V lost 5 bases and J 0 bases, leaving 8 bases between the germline ends. The CDR3 here is CASSLGLSNQPQHF. As DNA, the CDR3 is TGTGCCAGTAGTTTAGGTCTTAGCAATCAGCCCCAGCATTTT.

The chain recombines TRBV6-5 with TRBJ1-5; no clear D. The CDR3 contains 11 residues. Germline values: CDR1 MNHEY, CDR2 SVGAGI. V was pared by 6 bases and J by 6 bases, with 6 bases between. Here the CDR3 DNA reads TGTGCCAGCAGCCTTAGTCAGCCCCAGCATTTT. Translating gives CASSLSQPQHF.

The V gene is TRBV3-1 (or the pseudogene TRBV3-2), the J gene TRBJ1-2, with 8 bases fitting TRBD1. The CDR3 extends over 13 amino acids. Looked up from germline, CDR1 is LGHDT and CDR2 is YNNKEL (reference sequence). The junction had 3 bases not matched to a gene; V was cut back by 2 bases and J by 7 bases. CDR3 sequence reads: CASSQQGAGGYTF. Written as DNA, the CDR3 is TGTGCCAGCAGCCAACAGGGGGCAGGTGGCTACACCTTC.

The chain couples TRBV6-5 to TRBJ1-2, with D hard to call. Germline V lookup: CDR1 MNHEY, CDR2 SVGAGI. The CDR3 consists of 15 residues. V shed 5 bases and J shed 2 bases, with 15 bases lying between them. CDR3 DNA: TGTGCCAGCAGTCCACACACCGGCCCAAACTATGGCTACACCTTC. This gives the protein CASSPHTGPNYGYTF.

The V and J genes are TRBV5-1 and TRBJ2-1; 8 nucleotides line up with TRBD2. V trimming: 2 bases; J trimming: 7 bases; junction bases outside the gene matches: 11. The CDR3 is 16 amino acids. Germline V CDR1 and CDR2: SGHRS, YFSETQ. Written as DNA, the CDR3 is TGCGCCAGCAGCTTACCCTCGGGGGGGCCGGGAAATGAGCAGTTCTTC. Amino acid sequence: CASSLPSGGPGNEQFF. Full variable domain (remainder filled in from reference TRBV5-1 and TRBJ2-1): KAGVTQTPRYLIKTRGQQVTLSCSPISGHRSVSWYQQTPGQGLQFLFEYFSETQRNKGNFPGRFSGRQFSNSRSEMNVSTLELGDSALYLCASSLPSGGPGNEQFFGPGTRLTVL.

This chain connects TRBV6-2 or TRBV6-3 to TRBJ2-6; a possible D gene is TRBD1 (6 bases). V lost 6 bases, J lost 2 bases, and 17 bases lay in between. Germline V gene sequence: CDR1 MNHEY, CDR2 SVGEGT. The CDR3 sequence is 17 residues long. In nucleotides, the CDR3 is TGTGCCAGCAGCGACGGGTCCAGGGGTACTGGGGCCAACGTCCTGACTTTC. It translates to CASSDGSRGTGANVLTF.

The V and J genes are TRBV5-1 and TRBJ1-5, with D unresolved. The V and J ends lost 1 base and 5 bases respectively, with 13 bases between them. Germline values: CDR1 SGHRS, CDR2 YFSETQ. The CDR3 is made up of 15 amino acids. The CDR3 DNA reads as TGCGCCAGCAGCTTGAACGGGTACTTGGATCAGCCCCAGCATTTT. As protein: CASSLNGYLDQPQHF.

The V call is TRBV27, the J call TRBJ2-7, with D maybe TRBD1 (7 bases). With 4 bases removed from V and 5 bases from J, the gap between germline ends came to 15 bases. The CDR3 totals 14 residues. Germline V lookup: CDR1 MNHEY, CDR2 SMNVEV (reference sequence). The CDR3 sequence is CASSYQAGGNEQYF. DNA of the CDR3: TGTGCCAGCAGTTATCAGGCAGGGGGGAACGAGCAGTACTTC.

CDR3 nucleotides: TGCAGCGGGTCGGGGGGAAACACTGAAGCTTTCTTT. Its translation: CSGSGGNTEAFF. J is TRBJ1-1 and V is TRBV29-1; TRBD1 is a possible D gene (5 bases). Germline CDR1 is SQVTM and CDR2 is ANQGSEA. The CDR3 sequence is 12 residues long. The V end lost 7 bases, the J end lost 2 bases, and 11 bases lay between the germline ends. The full variable domain, completed using reference TRBV29-1 and TRBJ1-1, is SAVISQKPSRDICQRGTSLTIQCQVDSQVTMMFWYRQQPGQSLTLIATANQGSEATYESGFVIDKFPISRPNLTFSTLTVSNMSPEDSSIYLCSGSGGNTEAFFGQGTRLTVV.